These 15 T cell receptor beta chains originate from one sample sequenced in a study of human thymus T cells. The assay was immunoSEQ multiplex PCR, and TCRdb's table has in-frame clones only and misses some. The sample includes some 44,000 clones, roughly 94% of them seen just once. What was sequenced was blood. These receptor sequences come from a girl younger than two with a congenital heart defect but otherwise immunologically healthy.

This CDR3 is CASSIPGDEAFF. The CDR3 region has the DNA TGTGCCAGTAGTATCCCAGGGGATGAAGCTTTCTTT. The gene calls are TRBV19 and TRBJ1-1; TRBD1 is a possible D gene (6 bases). CDR3 length equals 12 residues. Germline values: CDR1 LNHDA, CDR2 SQIVND (reference sequence). Trimming removed 3 bases from V and 7 bases from J, with 9 bases in between.

This clone was observed once. V and J are TRBV28 and TRBJ2-7, with D tentatively TRBD2 (6 bases). The CDR3 loop spans 15 amino acids. Germline CDR1 is MDHEN and CDR2 is SYDVKM. Trimming took 2 bases from V and 0 from J, leaving 11 bases between them. The CDR3, as DNA: TGTGCCAGCAGTTTAATGGAGGGTCGCTCCTACGAGCAGTACTTC. Amino acid sequence: CASSLMEGRSYEQYF.

This sequence joins TRBV5-1 and TRBJ1-5; D is ambiguous. The CDR3 runs 13 residues. With 0 bases removed from V and 6 bases from J, the gap between germline ends came to 7 bases. Germline lookup yields CDR1 SGHRS and CDR2 YFSETQ. The CDR3 loop reads CASSLAPGQPQHF. The CDR3 bases are TGCGCCAGCAGCTTGGCGCCGGGTCAGCCCCAGCATTTT.

The gene calls are TRBV10-1 and TRBJ2-1; 8 bases match TRBD2. CDR3 size: 14 residues. Germline trimming cut 5 bases from V and 3 bases from J; bases unmatched to any gene: 3. Germline V gene data show CDR1 as WNHNN and CDR2 as SYGVQD (reference sequence). The CDR3 here is CASSTSGYYNEQFF. The CDR3 DNA reads as TGCGCCAGCAGTACTAGCGGCTACTACAATGAGCAGTTCTTC.

The chain recombines TRBV28 with TRBJ1-4; 11 nucleotides align to TRBD1. V dropped 7 bases and J dropped 10; count of bases not matched to a gene: 11. Germline CDR1 is MDHEN and CDR2 is SYDVKM. The CDR3 length is 15 residues. The CDR3 DNA sequence: TGTGCCAGCACCTCACCGGGACAGGGGGGCGTAAAACTGTTTTTT. Amino acids: CASTSPGQGGVKLFF.

V is TRBV18 and J is TRBJ2-1, with D hard to call. The V and J ends lost 6 bases and 1 base respectively, with 13 bases between them. Germline-derived CDR1 and CDR2 are KGHSH and LQKENI. This CDR3 comprises 15 residues. The CDR3 coding sequence is TGTGCCAGCTCGCCGGCCTTCCCTTCCTACAATGAGCAGTTCTTC. Its translation: CASSPAFPSYNEQFF.

V is TRBV4-1 and J is TRBJ2-7; 7 positions agree with TRBD1. CDR3 size: 17 residues. The germline V gene has CDR1 MGHRA and CDR2 YSYEKL. Germline trimming cut 0 bases from V and 3 bases from J; bases unmatched to any gene: 11. The chain's CDR3 is CASSQDHSRDSRYEQYF. The CDR3 bases are TGCGCCAGCAGCCAAGATCATTCCCGGGACAGCCGCTACGAGCAGTACTTC.

V is TRBV7-3 and J is TRBJ2-3; 8 nucleotides line up with TRBD2. V shed 5 bases and J 2 bases; nucleotides not matched to a gene: 6. This CDR3 spans 15 amino acids. Germline CDR1 SGHTA, CDR2 FQGTGA. The CDR3 is CASSNRTSFTDTQYF. CDR3 bases: TGTGCCAGCAGCAATCGGACTAGCTTCACAGATACGCAGTATTTT.

The rearrangement joins TRBV29-1 to TRBJ2-5; TRBD1 might be the D (5 bases). CDR3 length equals 10 residues. Germline CDR1 reads SQVTM; CDR2 reads ANQGSEA. Trimming stripped 7 bases from V and 2 bases from J, with 5 bases between. For the CDR3, the DNA is TGCAGCGGGACACAAGAGACCCAGTACTTC. Protein product: CSGTQETQYF.

V usage is TRBV7-2 and J usage is TRBJ2-5; D may be TRBD2 (5 bases). The DNA end is more similar to TRBJ2-7, so the J call may be wrong. The CDR3 runs 15 residues. Per germline, CDR1 SGHTA and CDR2 FQGNSA. In nucleotides, the CDR3 is TGTGCCAGCAGCCTTAGTTGGACCGGGACCTACGAGCAGTACTTC. This codes for CASSLSWTGTYEQYF.

The chain combines TRBV2 with TRBJ2-7; 12 bases align to TRBD1. The V gene's germline CDR1 is SNHLY and CDR2 FYNNEI. With 4 bases clipped from V and 0 bases from J, the junction kept 10 bases outside the gene matches. This CDR3 spans 18 amino acids. CDR3 nucleotide sequence: TGTGCCAGCAGTGGTTCCGGGACAGGGGGCAAAAGCTCCTACGAGCAGTACTTC. It translates to CASSGSGTGGKSSYEQYF.

This chain joins TRBV5-1 and TRBJ2-3, with D possibly being TRBD1 (5 bases). The CDR3 is 11 residues long. Germline CDR1 is SGHRS and CDR2 is YFSETQ. Trimming removed 4 bases from V and 7 bases from J, with 7 bases in between. As DNA, the CDR3 is TGCGCCAGCAGCAAGGGGCATACGCAGTATTTT. Translating gives CASSKGHTQYF.

J is TRBJ2-1 and V is TRBV27, with 8 bases identical to TRBD2. CDR3 size: 12 residues. CDR1 and CDR2 from the germline V gene are MNHEY and SMNVEV (reference sequence). CDR3 DNA sequence: TGTGGGGCGGGGACTAGAGCCAATGAGCAGTTCTTC. Its protein is CGAGTRANEQFF.

The rearrangement uses TRBV18 and TRBJ1-2, with D tentatively TRBD1 (5 bases). V lost 0 bases and J 6 bases, leaving 14 bases between the germline ends. The CDR3 is 15 amino acids. Germline V gene lookup returns CDR1 KGHSH and CDR2 LQKENI. The CDR3 sequence: CASSPPWRGGNGYTF. The CDR3 nucleotides are TGTGCCAGCTCACCACCGTGGAGGGGCGGTAATGGCTACACCTTC.

J is TRBJ2-7 and V is TRBV29-1, with 10 nucleotides matching TRBD1. Per the germline V gene, CDR1 is SQVTM and CDR2 is ANQGSEA. This CDR3 comprises 14 residues. V dropped 4 bases and J dropped 5; count of bases not matched to a gene: 8. CDR3 region: CSVAFRDRGHEQYF. CDR3 coding DNA: TGCAGCGTTGCCTTCCGGGACAGGGGACACGAGCAGTACTTC.